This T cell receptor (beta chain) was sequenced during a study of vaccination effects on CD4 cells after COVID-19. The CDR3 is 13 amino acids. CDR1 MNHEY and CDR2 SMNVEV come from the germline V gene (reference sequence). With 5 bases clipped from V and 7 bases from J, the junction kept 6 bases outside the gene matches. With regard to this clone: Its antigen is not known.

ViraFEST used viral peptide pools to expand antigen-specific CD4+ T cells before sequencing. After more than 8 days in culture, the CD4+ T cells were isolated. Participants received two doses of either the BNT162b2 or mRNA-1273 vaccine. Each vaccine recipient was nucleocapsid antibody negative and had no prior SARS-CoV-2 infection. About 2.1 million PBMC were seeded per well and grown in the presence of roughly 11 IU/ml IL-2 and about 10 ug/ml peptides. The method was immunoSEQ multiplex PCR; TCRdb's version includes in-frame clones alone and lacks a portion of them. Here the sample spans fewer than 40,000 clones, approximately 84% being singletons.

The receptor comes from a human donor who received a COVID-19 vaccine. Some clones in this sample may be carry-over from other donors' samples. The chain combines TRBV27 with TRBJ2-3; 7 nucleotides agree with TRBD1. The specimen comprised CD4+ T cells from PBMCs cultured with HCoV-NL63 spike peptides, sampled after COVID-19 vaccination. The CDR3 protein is CASSGQVDYTQYF. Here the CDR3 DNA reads TGTGCCAGCAGTGGACAGGTAGATTATACGCAGTATTTT.